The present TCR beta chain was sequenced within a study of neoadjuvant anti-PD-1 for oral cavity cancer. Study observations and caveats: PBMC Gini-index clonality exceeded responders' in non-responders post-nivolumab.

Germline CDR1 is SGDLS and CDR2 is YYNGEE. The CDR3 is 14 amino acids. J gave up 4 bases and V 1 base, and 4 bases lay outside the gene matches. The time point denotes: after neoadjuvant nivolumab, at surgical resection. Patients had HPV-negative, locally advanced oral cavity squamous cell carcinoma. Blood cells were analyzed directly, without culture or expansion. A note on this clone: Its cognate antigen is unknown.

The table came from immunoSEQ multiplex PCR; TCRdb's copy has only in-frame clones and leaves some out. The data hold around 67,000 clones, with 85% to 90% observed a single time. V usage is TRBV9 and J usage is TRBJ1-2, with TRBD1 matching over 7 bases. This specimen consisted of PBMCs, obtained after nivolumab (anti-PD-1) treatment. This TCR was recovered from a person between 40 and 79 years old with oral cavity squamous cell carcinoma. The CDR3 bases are TGTGCCAGCAGCGTAACTACAGGGGCCTATGGCTACACCTTC. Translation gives CASSVTTGAYGYTF.